Listed here are 18 T cell receptor beta chains from one sample, sequenced in a study of identical twins (dated by TCRdb to 2015 to 2016). Libraries were prepared through 5' RACE. The instrument was an Illumina HiSeq 2000. The public sequencing data were trimmed at Q25 with fastp and processed into clonotypes with MiXCR by TCRdb, which kept only in-frame beta chains. Rows matching on CDR3 protein sequence are summarized as one entry with the most common DNA and genes. For this sample the table gives hundreds of thousands of distinct CDR3 sequences, of which around 6.1% were detected only once. The ten largest make up under 2% of the sample. The specimen sequenced was naive T cells sorted from blood. Explained via the paper, the cell subset or site label denotes: cells isolated with a human naive T-cell isolation kit. Receptors originate from a man younger than 35 in good health.

This clonotype was counted between two and nine times. This chain connects TRBV11-2 to TRBJ2-7, with 13 bases fitting TRBD2. This CDR3 is built from 19 residues. Germline trimming cut 2 bases from V and 3 bases from J; bases unmatched to any gene: 13. Germline V gene lookup returns CDR1 SGHAT and CDR2 FQNNGV. CDR3 loop: CASSLQTGIGLAGDYEQYF. CDR3 nucleotides: TGTGCCAGCAGCTTACAGACAGGGATAGGACTAGCGGGAGACTACGAGCAGTACTTC.

This clonotype was seen many times. An end of the junction differs from the germline gene, which may be a read error. The chain recombines TRBV27 with TRBJ2-3; 9 nucleotides align to TRBD1. The CDR3 covers 12 residues. Germline V gene lookup returns CDR1 MNHEY and CDR2 SMNVEV (reference sequence). The CDR3 bases are TGTGCCAGCGACCCAGCCGGGACAGGGAAGGATTTT. Protein sequence: CASDPAGTGKDF.

This clonotype was seen more than once but under ten times. The chain combines TRBV5-1 with TRBJ2-5; unclear D gene. CDR3 length: 12 amino acids. The V gene lost 1 base and the J gene lost 6 bases, with 7 bases spanning the gap. The germline gives CDR1 SGHRS, CDR2 YFSETQ. The CDR3 is CASSLSRQTQYF. The DNA of the CDR3 is TGCGCCAGCAGCTTGTCCCGTCAGACCCAGTACTTC.

This clonotype came up many times. This rearrangement joins TRBV12-3 or TRBV12-4 to TRBJ1-6; no clear D gene. The CDR3 extends over 14 amino acids. Trimming pared 2 bases from V and 7 bases from J, leaving 9 bases between. The CDR3 sequence: CASSLRQENSPLHF. CDR3 sequence (DNA): TGTGCCAGCAGTTTAAGGCAGGAAAATTCACCCCTCCACTTT.

The table lists this clonotype with a count of one. This may be a read error: a much more frequent sequence differs by one nucleotide. The chain joins TRBV27 to TRBJ2-7; no firm D call. This CDR3 is 15 amino acids long. Germline CDR1 is MNHEY and CDR2 is SMNVEV (reference sequence). The V end lost 2 bases, the J end lost 4 bases, and 15 bases lay between the germline ends. CDR3 amino acids: CASSLPLTAGYEQYF. The DNA for the CDR3 is TGTGCCAGCAGTTTACCGTTAACAGCCGGTTACGAGCAGTACTTC.

The table lists this clonotype with many counts. The V call is TRBV10-3, the J call TRBJ1-4; no clear D. Germline V gene sequence: CDR1 ENHRY, CDR2 SYGVKD. The V gene lost 6 bases and the J gene lost 8 bases, with 10 bases spanning the gap. The CDR3 covers 12 residues. CDR3 in DNA: TGTGCCATCAGCCCGGCGGGCGAAAAACTGTTTTTT. This translates into CAISPAGEKLFF.

This clonotype appeared a few times. The chain carries TRBV6-1 and TRBJ2-2; D is unclear. Germline V gene sequence: CDR1 MNHNS, CDR2 SASEGT. V was shortened by 3 bases and J by 4 bases, with 9 bases between the two germline ends. The CDR3 covers 14 residues. CDR3 sequence reads: CASSDWTSTGELFF. The CDR3 coding sequence is TGTGCCAGCAGTGATTGGACGTCCACCGGGGAGCTGTTTTTT.

This clonotype was picked up many times. The chain employs TRBV25-1 and TRBJ2-7; TRBD2 is a possible D gene (6 bases). V lost 4 bases to trimming and J lost 4 bases, with 11 bases between them. The V gene's germline CDR1 is MGHDK and CDR2 SYGVNS. The CDR3 is 13 amino acids. The CDR3 region has the DNA TGTGCCAGCAGTGGAACCGGGACTTACGAGCAGTACGTC. Its translation: CASSGTGTYEQYV.

This clonotype was recorded a few times. This chain connects TRBV5-5 to TRBJ1-5; tentatively, D is TRBD1 (5 bases). The CDR3 totals 17 residues. The germline gives CDR1 SGHKS, CDR2 YYEKEE (reference sequence). Trimming left V 0 bases short and J 0 bases short, with 13 bases between. The CDR3 region is CASSLGPQGNSNQPQHF. As DNA, the CDR3 is TGTGCCAGCAGCTTGGGACCCCAGGGAAATAGCAATCAGCCCCAGCATTTT.

Ten or more counts support this clonotype. The chain recombines TRBV20-1 with TRBJ2-1, with 9 nucleotides matching TRBD2. The junction had 5 bases not matched to a gene; V was cut back by 5 bases and J by 3 bases. Germline V gene sequence: CDR1 DFQATT, CDR2 SNEGSKA (reference sequence). The CDR3 contains 14 residues. The DNA for the CDR3 is TGCAGTGCTCCCCTGCGGGAGGGCTACAATGAGCAGTTCTTC. Its protein is CSAPLREGYNEQFF.

Ten or more counts support this clonotype. This chain connects TRBV2 to TRBJ1-2; TRBD1 might be the D (5 bases). Germline assignment: CDR1 SNHLY and CDR2 FYNNEI. This CDR3 is 18 amino acids long. V gave up 4 bases and J gave up 2 bases, with 23 bases separating them. CDR3 amino acids: CASSGRELWTGPNYGYTF. The CDR3 nucleotides read TGTGCCAGCAGTGGCCGGGAATTATGGACGGGACCAAACTATGGCTACACCTTC.

The V and J genes are TRBV11-3 and TRBJ2-1; TRBD2 agrees at 7 bases. CDR3 length equals 16 residues. Per germline, CDR1 SGHNT and CDR2 YENEEA. V trimming: 3 bases; J trimming: 7 bases; junction bases outside the gene matches: 12. For the CDR3, the DNA is TGTGCCAGCAGCTTTAGGTCCCAGCGGGAAAGGAATGAGCAGTTCTTC. Translation gives CASSFRSQRERNEQFF.

This clonotype was seen ten or more times. The V and J genes are TRBV5-1 and TRBJ1-2; no clear D. The CDR3 loop spans 14 amino acids. Germline V gene lookup returns CDR1 SGHRS and CDR2 YFSETQ. V was shortened by 4 bases and J by 8 bases, with 18 bases between the two germline ends. CDR3 protein: CASSPGGEKTGYTF. The DNA of the CDR3 is TGCGCCAGCAGCCCTGGTGGGGAGAAGACGGGCTACACCTTC.

This clonotype was picked up a small number of times. V and J are TRBV12-3 or TRBV12-4 and TRBJ2-7; D is unresolved. CDR3 length: 14 residues. V was trimmed by 5 bases and J by 3 bases, leaving 14 bases between them. CDR3 loop: CASSQTGPGYEQYF. The CDR3 DNA reads TGTGCCAGCAGTCAAACCGGGCCGGGCTACGAGCAGTACTTC.

The CDR3 loop is CASSLRTNTGELFF. As DNA, the CDR3 is TGTGCCAGCAGCCTAAGGACAAACACCGGGGAGCTGTTTTTT. This chain links TRBV4-2 with TRBJ2-2, with D perhaps matching TRBD1 (5 bases). V was pared by 4 bases and J by 2 bases, with 8 bases between. The CDR3 covers 14 residues. Germline values: CDR1 LGHNA, CDR2 YNFKEQ.

This clonotype was recorded once. A much larger clone differs from this one at a single base, so this may be a read error. The chain has TRBV12-5 and TRBJ1-1; D is perhaps TRBD1 (5 bases). In germline, CDR1 is LGHNT, CDR2 FRNRAP. The CDR3 runs 14 residues. The chain's CDR3 is CASGEKNVGVKALF. Written as DNA, the CDR3 is TGTGCTAGTGGTGAGAAGAACGTGGGGGTAAAAGCTTTGTTT.

This clonotype was detected only a few times. The chain uses TRBV6-2 or TRBV6-3 and TRBJ2-3; D not resolved. The CDR3 consists of 15 residues. Per germline, CDR1 MNHEY and CDR2 SVGEGT. V lost 0 bases, J lost 2 bases, and 9 bases lay in between. The CDR3 sequence is CASSYSGINTDTQYF. The CDR3 coding sequence is TGTGCCAGCAGTTACTCTGGAATCAACACAGATACGCAGTATTTT.

This clonotype was counted at least ten times. The J gene is TRBJ2-1, the V gene TRBV20-1; no reliable D call. The CDR3 loop spans 13 amino acids. Germline values: CDR1 DFQATT, CDR2 SNEGSKA (reference sequence). Between the trimmed V and J ends, which lost 0 bases and 10 bases, there was a span of 13 bases. In DNA, the CDR3 is TGCAGTGCTAGAGACCCCCAAAGAAGGGAGCAGTTCTTC. Residues: CSARDPQRREQFF.